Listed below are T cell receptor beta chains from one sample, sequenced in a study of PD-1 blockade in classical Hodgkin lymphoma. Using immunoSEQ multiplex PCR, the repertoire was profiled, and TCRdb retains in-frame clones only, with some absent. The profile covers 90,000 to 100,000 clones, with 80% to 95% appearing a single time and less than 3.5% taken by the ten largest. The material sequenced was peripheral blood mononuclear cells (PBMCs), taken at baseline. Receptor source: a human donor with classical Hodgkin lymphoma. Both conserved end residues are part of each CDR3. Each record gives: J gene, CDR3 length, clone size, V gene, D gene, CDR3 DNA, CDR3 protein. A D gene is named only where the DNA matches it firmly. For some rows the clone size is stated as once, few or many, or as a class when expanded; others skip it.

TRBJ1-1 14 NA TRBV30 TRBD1 TGTGCCTGGAGGGGCGGGACAGTAAACACTGAAGCTTTCTTT CAWRGGTVNTEAFF
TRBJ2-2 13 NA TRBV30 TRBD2 TGTGCCTGGGGGACTATTTACACCGGGGAGCTGTTTTTT CAWGTIYTGELFF
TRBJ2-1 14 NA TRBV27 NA TGTGCCAGCAGTTTAGTGGTCAGGCGGACTGAGCAGTTCTTC CASSLVVRRTEQFF
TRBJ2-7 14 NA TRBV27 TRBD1 TGTGCCAGCATAAACAGGGGACAGGGCAACGAGCAGTACTTC CASINRGQGNEQYF
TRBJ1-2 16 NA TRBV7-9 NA TGTGCCAGCAGCCCCCTGGGCAGGGCCGGTAACTATGGCTACACCTTC CASSPLGRAGNYGYTF
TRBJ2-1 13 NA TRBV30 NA TGTGCCTGGAGTTCATCGCATCGAGTTGAGCAGTTCTTC CAWSSSHRVEQFF
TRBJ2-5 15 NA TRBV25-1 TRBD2 TGTGCCAGCAGTGAATTCGGCGGGAGGGGGGAGACCCAGTACTTC CASSEFGGRGETQYF
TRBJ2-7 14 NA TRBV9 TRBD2 TGTGCCAGCAGCGTATCTAGCGGGTTTGGCGAGCAGTACTTC CASSVSSGFGEQYF
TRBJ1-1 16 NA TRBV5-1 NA TGCGCCAGCAGCTGGGGCGAGGAGGGGCGAATTCCTGAAGCTTTCTTT CASSWGEEGRIPEAFF
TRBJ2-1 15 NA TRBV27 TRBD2 TGTGCCAGCAGTTTATTAGCGGGAGGCGGGGGTGAGCAGTTCTTC CASSLLAGGGGEQFF
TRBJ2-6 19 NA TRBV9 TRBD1 TGTGCCAGCAGCGTAGGGGGGACAGGGTGGCTCTCTGGGGCCAACGTCCTGACTTTC CASSVGGTGWLSGANVLTF
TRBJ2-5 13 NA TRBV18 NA TGTGCCAGCTCATGGCAGAGCCAAGAGACCCAGTACTTC CASSWQSQETQYF
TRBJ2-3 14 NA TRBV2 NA TGTGCCAGCACTAGGCCACGGGAACCAGATACGCAGTATTTT CASTRPREPDTQYF
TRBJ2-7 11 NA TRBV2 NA TGTGCCAGCAGTGACTCCTACGAGCAGTACTTC CASSDSYEQYF
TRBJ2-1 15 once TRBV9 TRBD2 TGTGCCAGCAGCGTAGTTGTGGGAGGGAGCAATGAGCAGTTCTTC CASSVVVGGSNEQFF
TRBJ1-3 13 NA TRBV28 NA TGTGCCAGCAAAGGGCCGGGGGCAGTCACCATATATTTT CASKGPGAVTIYF
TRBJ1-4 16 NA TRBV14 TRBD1 TGTGCCAGCAGCCAAATCCGGGACAGGATCAGTGAAAAACTGTTTTTT CASSQIRDRISEKLFF
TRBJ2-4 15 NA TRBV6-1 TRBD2 TGTGCCAGCAGCGCCGGGGGAGGGGCGGGAAACATTCAGTACTTC CASSAGGGAGNIQYF
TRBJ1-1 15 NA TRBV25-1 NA TGTGCCAGCAGTGAATTCGGGGCCCAGGGGAATGAAGCTTTCTTT CASSEFGAQGNEAFF
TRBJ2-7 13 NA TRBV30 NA TGTGCCTGGAGCCATAGACTTGCCTACGAGCAGTACTTC CAWSHRLAYEQYF
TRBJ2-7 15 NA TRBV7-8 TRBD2 TGTGCCAGCAGCCCCCCGGCTAGCGGGGCCTACGAGCAGTACTTC CASSPPASGAYEQYF
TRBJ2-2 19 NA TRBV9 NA TGTGCCAGCAGCCGACCCGCGGGCGTCAGGGAGGCGAACACCGGGGAGCTGTTTTTT CASSRPAGVREANTGELFF
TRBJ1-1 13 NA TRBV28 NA TGTGCCAGCAGCCGAAAGGCGAACACTGAAGCTTTCTTT CASSRKANTEAFF
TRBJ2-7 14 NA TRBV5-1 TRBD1 TGCGCCAGCAGCTTCAGGGGGCGTAACTACGAGCAGTACTTC CASSFRGRNYEQYF
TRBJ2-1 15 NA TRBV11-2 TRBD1 TGTGCCAGCAGCGCCCGGGGACAGCTTTACAATGAGCAGTTCTTC CASSARGQLYNEQFF
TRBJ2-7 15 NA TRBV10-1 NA TGCGCCAGCAGTGAGTCGGGCGGGGCCCTCTACGAGCAGTACTTC CASSESGGALYEQYF
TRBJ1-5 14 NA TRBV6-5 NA TGTGCCAGCAGCCTTCCGGGAAGCAATCAGCCCCAGCATTTT CASSLPGSNQPQHF
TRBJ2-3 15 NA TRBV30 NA TGTGCCTGGAGTGACCCTTATAATTCAAGAGATACGCAGTATTTT CAWSDPYNSRDTQYF
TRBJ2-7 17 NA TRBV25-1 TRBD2 TGTGCCAGCAGTGAATGCCCCCTAGCGGAGATACCCTACGAGCAGTACTTC CASSECPLAEIPYEQYF
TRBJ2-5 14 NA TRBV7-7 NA TGTGCTAGCAGCTTAGCGGTGAGCCAAGAGACCCAGTACTTC CASSLAVSQETQYF
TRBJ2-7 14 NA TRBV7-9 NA TGTGCCAGCAGCTTAGAGGAGGGGCCGTACGAGCAGTACTTC CASSLEEGPYEQYF
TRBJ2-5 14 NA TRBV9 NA TGTGCCAGCAGCGTAGGGGGGGGCGGAGAGACCCAGTACTTC CASSVGGGGETQYF
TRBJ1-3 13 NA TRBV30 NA TGTGCCTGGAGTGTCGGGGGCGGAAACACCATATATTTT CAWSVGGGNTIYF
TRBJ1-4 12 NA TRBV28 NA TGTGCCAGCGTGGCAGGGAATGAAAAACTGTTTTTT CASVAGNEKLFF
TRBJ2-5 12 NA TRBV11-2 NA TGTGCCAGCAGCTTAGATCAAGAGACCCAGTACTTC CASSLDQETQYF
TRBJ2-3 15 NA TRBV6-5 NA TGTGCCAGCAGTCCCCGGTGGACTCTCACAGATACGCAGTATTTT CASSPRWTLTDTQYF
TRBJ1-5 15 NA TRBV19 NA TGTGCCAGTAGTATAGGGACTCTGGGGAATCAGCCCCAGCATTTT CASSIGTLGNQPQHF
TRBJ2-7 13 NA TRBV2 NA TGTGCCAGCAGTGAAACTGTCAACTACGAGCAGTACTTC CASSETVNYEQYF
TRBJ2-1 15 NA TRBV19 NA TGTGCCAGTAGTATGGTCGGGCGGGCCTACAATGAGCAGTTCTTC CASSMVGRAYNEQFF
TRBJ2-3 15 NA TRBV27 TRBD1 TGTGCCAGCAGCAGGGGACAGGGCCGTATAGATACGCAGTATTTT CASSRGQGRIDTQYF
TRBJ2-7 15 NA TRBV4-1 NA TGCGCCAGCAGCCAAGTGGAGGGGGTTCCATACGAGCAGTACTTC CASSQVEGVPYEQYF
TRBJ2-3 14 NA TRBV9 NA TGTGCCAGCAGAATGTGTCTAGAAGGAGATACGCAGTATTTT CASRMCLEGDTQYF
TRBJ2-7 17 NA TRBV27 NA TGTGCCAGCAGTTTATCGCAGCCGACCCAACTTACCCGGGGGCAGTACTTC CASSLSQPTQLTRGQYF
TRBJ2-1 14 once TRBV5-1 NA TGCGCCAGCAGCCCTGGCTACCCCGGCAATGAGCAGTTCTTC CASSPGYPGNEQFF
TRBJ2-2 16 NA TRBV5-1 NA TGCGCCAGCAGCTCGGGGCTAAGCGGGAACACCGGGGAGCTGTTTTTT CASSSGLSGNTGELFF
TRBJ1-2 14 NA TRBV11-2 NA TGTGCCAGCAGCTTAGACCTTAGCTCTGTGGGCTACACCTTC CASSLDLSSVGYTF
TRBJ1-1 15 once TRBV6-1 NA TGTGCCAGCAGTGAATATGGAGTTAAGAACACTGAAGCTTTCTTT CASSEYGVKNTEAFF
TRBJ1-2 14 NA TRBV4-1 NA TGCGCCAGCAGCCAAGGAACGCTGGAGTATGGCTACACCTTC CASSQGTLEYGYTF
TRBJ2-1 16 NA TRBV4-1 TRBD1 TGCGCCAGCAGCCAAGTGATACCGGGACAGCTTAATGAGCAGTTCTTC CASSQVIPGQLNEQFF
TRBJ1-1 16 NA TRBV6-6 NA TGTGCCAGCAGTTACCCCAACGCCCCGGGACATATTGAAGCTTTCTTT CASSYPNAPGHIEAFF
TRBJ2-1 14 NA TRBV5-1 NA TGCGCCACCACAGTGAGGGATCGGTACGATGAGCAGTTCTTC CATTVRDRYDEQFF
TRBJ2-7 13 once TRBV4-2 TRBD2 TGTGCCAGCAGCCCGGGACTAGCTGGCGAGCAGTACTTC CASSPGLAGEQYF
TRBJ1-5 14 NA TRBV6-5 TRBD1 TGTGCCAGCAGCCTAGACAGGGGCAATCAGCCCCAGCATTTT CASSLDRGNQPQHF
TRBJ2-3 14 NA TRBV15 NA TGTGCCACCAGCAGAGATCGGTGGGGTGATACGCAGTATTTT CATSRDRWGDTQYF
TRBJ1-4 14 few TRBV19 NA TGTGCCAGTAGTATGGGGGGGCAAGGAGAAAAACTGTTTTTT CASSMGGQGEKLFF
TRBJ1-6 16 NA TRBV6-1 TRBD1 TGTGCCAGCAGTGATTTGCCGGGACAGGGCAATTCACCCCTCCACTTT CASSDLPGQGNSPLHF